This TCR beta chain was profiled in a study of tumor-infiltrating lymphocytes in primary liver carcinoma. Study at large: Patients had primary liver carcinoma treated by surgical resection. With diameters of about 4 to 11 cm, tumors were stage T1-T3 N0M0.

This clonotype was counted a few times. A constant-region primer primed TCR beta cDNA synthesis from 400 to 550 ng of total RNA. Nested multiplex PCR, run for three rounds with slightly modified ARM-PCR, yielded TCR beta libraries. A C-beta reverse primer and TRBV1-TRBV30 forward primers served in each of the first two PCR rounds, at about 9 cycles apiece. TCRdb re-analysed the multiplex PCR reads in MiXCR, keeping a single row per CDR3 protein. The sample includes about 310,000 distinct CDR3 sequences, around three fifths of them seen just once. V lost 0 bases, J lost 5 bases, and 11 bases lay in between. CDR1 is SEHNR and CDR2 is FQNEAQ in the germline V gene (reference sequence). This CDR3 spans 14 amino acids. RNA isolated from unsorted whole blood supplied the blood RNA, with germline DNA also extracted. No patient had received treatment, and all had chronic HBV infection.

This rearrangement joins TRBV7-9 to TRBJ2-7; D not certain. The material sequenced was peripheral blood. The origin of this receptor is a woman aged 25-40 years with primary liver carcinoma and hepatitis B virus infection. The CDR3 DNA is TGTGCCAGCAGCTTAGCCGCGAGTATCCACGAGCAGTACTTC. This encodes CASSLAASIHEQYF.